The 11 T cell receptor beta chains in this list originate from one sample, sequenced in a study of control samples from healthy donors and cancer patients. Sequenced by immunoSEQ multiplex PCR; TCRdb stores in-frame clones only, minus some. Seen here are 150,000 to 200,000 clones, nearly 96% observed once, and the top ten hold just over 1%. The sequenced sample consisted of blood. These receptors were obtained from a woman aged 25 to 39 in good health.

The CDR3 loop reads CASSIIQGQPQHF. The CDR3 nucleotides read TGTGCCAGCAGTATAATCCAGGGGCAGCCCCAGCATTTT. The chain joins TRBV12-3 or TRBV12-4 to TRBJ1-5, with TRBD1 as a possible D gene (6 bases). V shed 5 bases and J shed 7 bases, with 12 bases lying between them. The CDR3 spans 13 residues.

The gene calls are TRBV27 and TRBJ1-6, with 9 positions matching TRBD1. The germline V gene encodes CDR1 MNHEY and CDR2 SMNVEV (reference sequence). The CDR3 covers 14 residues. V trimming: 2 bases; J trimming: 10 bases; junction bases outside the gene matches: 3. The CDR3 nucleotides are TGTGCCAGCAGTTTAAGGGACAGGGACTCACCCCTCCACTTT. Its protein is CASSLRDRDSPLHF.

This clone was counted only a few times. The CDR3 reads CASSAMGQGEYEQYF. Here the CDR3 DNA reads TGTGCCAGCAGTGCGATGGGACAGGGAGAATACGAGCAGTACTTC. The chain combines TRBV25-1 with TRBJ2-7, with 9 positions matching TRBD1. Germline V CDR1 and CDR2: MGHDK, SYGVNS. V gave up 4 bases and J gave up 4 bases; unmatched junction bases: 8. The CDR3 spans 15 residues.

This chain links TRBV20-1 with TRBJ1-3, with 7 nucleotides matching TRBD1. CDR3 length equals 16 residues. V lost 3 bases, J lost 4 bases, and 12 bases stayed unmatched. Germline values: CDR1 DFQATT, CDR2 SNEGSKA (reference sequence). In DNA form, the CDR3 reads TGCAGTGCTAGTCCCTCCGGGAGGGGGCTCGGAAACACCATATATTTT. It translates to CSASPSGRGLGNTIYF.

The rearrangement joins TRBV18 to TRBJ2-2; perhaps TRBD2 as D (6 bases). The V gene lost 3 bases and the J gene lost 1 base, with 12 bases spanning the gap. Germline V CDR1 and CDR2: KGHSH, LQKENI. This CDR3 comprises 16 residues. CDR3 sequence: CASSPGLLGNTGELFF. The CDR3 region has the DNA TGTGCCAGCTCACCGGGACTCCTAGGGAACACCGGGGAGCTGTTTTTT.

J is TRBJ1-1 and V is TRBV7-8, with D perhaps matching TRBD1 (5 bases). The CDR3 totals 14 residues. The germline V gene has CDR1 SGHVS and CDR2 FQNEAQ. Trimming left V 5 bases short and J 2 bases short, with 12 bases between. The CDR3 coding sequence is TGTGCCAGCAGCCCAGCGGGACTAAACACTGAAGCTTTCTTT. Translating it yields CASSPAGLNTEAFF.

CDR3 amino acids: CASSPEVAWADTQYF. DNA for the CDR3: TGTGCCAGCTCACCAGAAGTAGCTTGGGCAGATACGCAGTATTTT. The chain carries TRBV18 and TRBJ2-3; D uncertain. Germline CDR1 and CDR2: KGHSH and LQKENI. CDR3 length: 15 amino acids. V was cut by 2 bases and J by 4 bases, with 13 bases left in between.

V usage is TRBV19 and J usage is TRBJ2-1, with TRBD1 identical over 8 bases. Germline CDR1 reads LNHDA; CDR2 reads SQIVND (reference sequence). The CDR3 is 15 amino acids. V was pared by 5 bases and J by 3 bases, with 6 bases of the junction left unmatched. The CDR3 loop reads CASSPNRGIYNEQFF. The CDR3 coding sequence is TGTGCCAGTAGTCCTAACAGGGGGATCTACAATGAGCAGTTCTTC.

V usage is TRBV3-1 (or the pseudogene TRBV3-2) and J usage is TRBJ2-7, with 7 bases matching TRBD2. Germline-derived CDR1 and CDR2 are LGHDT and YNNKEL (reference sequence). This CDR3 is 17 amino acids long. The junction had 14 bases not matched to a gene; V was cut back by 4 bases and J by 2 bases. The DNA for the CDR3 is TGTGCCAGCAGCCCGACGTCTAGCGGCCCACACACCTACGAGCAGTACTTC. As protein: CASSPTSSGPHTYEQYF.

DNA of the CDR3: TGTGCCAGCAGCTTACGAGGGGGGACTAGCTCCTACGAGCAGTACTTC. Its protein is CASSLRGGTSSYEQYF. The rearrangement links TRBV7-8 to TRBJ2-7; 8 nucleotides line up with TRBD2. Germline-derived CDR1 and CDR2 are SGHVS and FQNEAQ. The length of the CDR3 is 16 residues. The V gene end was trimmed by 2 bases and the J gene end by 0 bases; junction bases not matched to a gene: 6. Complete variable domain (other parts from reference TRBV7-8 and TRBJ2-7): GAGVSQSPRYKVAKRGQDVALRCDPISGHVSLFWYQQALGQGPEFLTYFQNEAQLDKSGLPSDRFFAERPEGSVSTLKIQRTQQEDSAVYLCASSLRGGTSSYEQYFGPGTRLTVT.

The chain is built from TRBV28 and TRBJ1-5; 9 positions agree with TRBD1. Germline CDR1 and CDR2: MDHEN and SYDVKM. The CDR3 runs 18 residues. V lost 3 bases to trimming and J lost 9 bases; unmatched junction nucleotides: 18. This CDR3 is CASSLSGTGFPPVSPQHF. The CDR3 region has the DNA TGTGCCAGCAGTTTGTCCGGGACAGGGTTTCCCCCAGTATCGCCCCAGCATTTT.